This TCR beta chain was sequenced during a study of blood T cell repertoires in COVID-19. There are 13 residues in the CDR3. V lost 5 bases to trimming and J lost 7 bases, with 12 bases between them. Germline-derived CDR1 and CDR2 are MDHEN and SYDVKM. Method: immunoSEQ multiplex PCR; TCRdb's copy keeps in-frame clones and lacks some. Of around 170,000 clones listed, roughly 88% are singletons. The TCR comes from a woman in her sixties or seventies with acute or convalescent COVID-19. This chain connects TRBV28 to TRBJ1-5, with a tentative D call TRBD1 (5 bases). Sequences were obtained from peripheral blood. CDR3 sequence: CASSRQLSQPQHF. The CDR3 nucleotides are TGTGCCAGCAGTCGACAGCTCTCCCAGCCCCAGCATTTT.